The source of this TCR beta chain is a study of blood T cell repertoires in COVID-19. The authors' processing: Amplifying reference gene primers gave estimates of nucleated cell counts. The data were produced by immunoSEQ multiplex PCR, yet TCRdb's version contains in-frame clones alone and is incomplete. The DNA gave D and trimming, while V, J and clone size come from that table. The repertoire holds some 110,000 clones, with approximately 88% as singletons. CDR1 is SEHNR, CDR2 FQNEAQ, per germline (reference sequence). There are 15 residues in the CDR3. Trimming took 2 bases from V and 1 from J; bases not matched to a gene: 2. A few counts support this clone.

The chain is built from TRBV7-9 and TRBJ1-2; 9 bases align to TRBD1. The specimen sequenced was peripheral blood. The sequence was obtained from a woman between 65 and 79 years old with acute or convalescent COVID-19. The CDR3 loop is CASSLPGQGNYGYTF. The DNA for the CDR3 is TGTGCCAGCAGCTTACCGGGACAGGGTAACTATGGCTACACCTTC.